Following are 30 T cell receptor beta chains from one sample sequenced in a study of CD8+ T cells in alopecia areata. Reverse transcription of extracted RNA yielded cDNA, which provided the sequencing template. The protocol was immunoSEQ multiplex PCR, while the TCRdb copy is restricted to in-frame clones and leaves out a portion. This sample shows some 110,000 clones and no singletons; roughly 21% rests with the ten largest. The sample taken for sequencing was lesional skin. The receptors derive from a C3H/HeJ mouse with alopecia areata. MHC haplotype here: H2-k.

About this clone: Any gene name here is a mouse gene name. CDR3 amino acids: CASSMNWGGYAEQFF. The covered CDR3 bases are TGTGCCAGCAGTATGAACTGGGGGGGGTATGCT. The J gene is TRBJ2-1, the V gene TRBV19, with 10 nucleotides matching TRBD2. The read comes to an end 4 residues before the CDR3 does, leaving the germline J gene to fill in the end. Germline assignment: CDR1 FNHDT and CDR2 SITEND (reference sequence). The CDR3 consists of 15 residues. Germline trimming cut 2 bases from V and 4 bases from J; bases unmatched to any gene: 3. The full variable domain, in which reference TRBV19 and TRBJ2-1 provide the parts outside the CDR3, is GGIITQTPKFLIGQEGQKLTLKCQQNFNHDTMYWYRQDSGKGLRLIYYSITENDLQKGDLSEGYDASREKKSSFSLTVTSAQKNEMAVFLCASSMNWGGYAEQFFGPGTRLTVL.

This clone came up a few times. Any gene name here is a mouse gene name. The read falls 4 residues short of the CDR3 end, and the missing part is taken from the germline J gene. The V call is TRBV13-1, the J call TRBJ2-5; 8 bases match TRBD1. This CDR3 is 11 amino acids long. Germline-derived CDR1 and CDR2 are NSHNY and SYGAGN. The CDR3 bases that were read are TGTGCCAGTCGGGACAGGGAC. It yields the protein CASRDRD. The entire CDR3 sequence reads CASRDRDTQYF.

This clone was picked up a small number of times. Gene labels here are mouse ones. Read data end 4 residues before the CDR3 end; the end is taken from the germline J gene. This chain joins TRBV1 and TRBJ1-4; 9 nucleotides align to TRBD1. Germline values: CDR1 NSQYPW, CDR2 LRSPGD (reference sequence). The junction had 3 bases not matched to a gene; V was cut back by 0 bases and J by 4 bases. The CDR3 totals 16 residues. Incomplete CDR3 DNA: TGCACCTGCAGTGCAGAAACAGGGGGCAGCAACGAA. Protein product: CTCSAETGGSNE. The CDR3 in its entirety is CTCSAETGGSNERLFF.

Concerning this clone itself: The genes and germline here are from mouse. The CDR3 end lies 4 residues beyond the end of the read and is filled in from the germline J gene. The chain couples TRBV13-3 to TRBJ2-7, with 8 bases fitting TRBD1. The germline V gene encodes CDR1 NNHDY and CDR2 SYVADS. The CDR3 length is 14 residues. The part of the CDR3 DNA that was read is TGTGCCAGCAGTGATTTAACAGGGGGGTAT. Its protein product is CASSDLTGGY. The full CDR3 protein reads CASSDLTGGYEQYF.

This clone showed up just a few times. Mouse germline and gene names are used. The read finishes 4 residues shy of the CDR3 end, and the germline J gene is used to complete it. The rearrangement uses TRBV13-3 and TRBJ1-1; D possibly corresponds to TRBD1 (6 bases). There are 13 residues in the CDR3. Germline-derived CDR1 and CDR2 are NNHDY and SYVADS. CDR3 DNA (partial): TGTGCCAGCAGTGGACTGGGGGCAAAA. It translates to CASSGLGAK. The CDR3 as a whole reads CASSGLGAKEVFF.

This clone came up a few times. Gene names and germline refer to mouse. The sequence runs out 4 residues before the end of the CDR3; the remainder is reconstructed from the germline J gene. The chain joins TRBV1 to TRBJ2-3; 9 bases map to TRBD1. Germline V gene sequence: CDR1 NSQYPW, CDR2 LRSPGD (reference sequence). V was pared by 4 bases and J by 1 base, with 6 bases of the junction left unmatched. The CDR3 spans 16 residues. The CDR3 loop reads CTCSVPGQGGAETLYF. The part of the CDR3 DNA that was read is TGCACCTGCAGTGTACCGGGACAGGGTGGTGCAGAA.

About this clone itself: Gene names follow the mouse nomenclature. The read gets to within 4 residues of the CDR3 end, and the germline J gene fills in the rest. The rearrangement links TRBV13-1 to TRBJ2-5; TRBD2 agrees at 7 bases. Looked up from germline, CDR1 is NSHNY and CDR2 is SYGAGN. The CDR3 length is 14 residues. CDR3 amino acids: CASSDRHWGDTQYF. The part of the CDR3 DNA that was read is TGTGCCAGCAGTGATCGGCACTGGGGAGAC.

This clone was found a few times. The listed genes are named as in mouse. From the germline J gene comes the end of the CDR3, since the read stops 4 residues before it. This sequence joins TRBV13-1 and TRBJ1-1; D gene ambiguous. V was shortened by 5 bases and J by 4 bases, with 12 bases between the two germline ends. The CDR3 contains 13 residues. Germline-derived CDR1 and CDR2 are NSHNY and SYGAGN. The CDR3: CASSPGKGTEVFF. The part of the CDR3 DNA that was read is TGTGCCAGCAGCCCCGGCAAGGGCACA.

Concerning this clone itself: Gene names and germline match the mouse. The missing CDR3 end, 4 residues past where the read stops, is filled in from the germline J gene. The rearrangement links TRBV1 to TRBJ1-4; weak D call: TRBD1 (5 bases). The V gene's germline CDR1 is NSQYPW and CDR2 LRSPGD (reference sequence). This CDR3 has 15 amino acids. With 0 bases removed from V and 3 bases from J, the gap between germline ends came to 8 bases. The DNA read from the CDR3 is TGCACCTGCAGTGCAGAGGGGACTCCCAACGAA. Translation: CTCSAEGTPNE. The whole CDR3 sequence is CTCSAEGTPNERLFF.

Worth noting for this clone: Gene names refer to mouse genes. The read is 4 residues too short to cover the CDR3 end, so that end is filled in from the germline J gene. The chain combines TRBV19 with TRBJ1-2, with 9 bases aligning to TRBD1. CDR3 size: 15 residues. Germline assignment: CDR1 FNHDT and CDR2 SITEND (reference sequence). V was clipped by 4 bases and J by 4 bases; unmatched bases: 8. Here the CDR3 reads CASSAPGQGGSDYTF. Partial CDR3 DNA: TGTGCCAGCAGTGCCCCGGGACAGGGTGGCTCC.

About this clone itself: Mouse names are used for the genes. The read gets to within 4 residues of the CDR3 end, and the germline J gene fills in the rest. This chain connects TRBV13-3 to TRBJ2-7; the match to TRBD2 covers 9 bases. The CDR3 covers 12 residues. The germline V gene has CDR1 NNHDY and CDR2 SYVADS. The V segment lost 7 bases and the J segment 3 bases; nucleotides outside the gene matches: 2. The CDR3 loop reads CASAGLGYEQYF. CDR3 DNA, as far as it was read: TGTGCCAGCGCGGGACTGGGCTAT.

A note on this clone: Germline and genes: mouse. The CDR3 end lies 4 residues beyond the end of the read and is filled in from the germline J gene. V gene TRBV13-3 combines with J gene TRBJ2-5, with 9 bases lining up with TRBD2. Per the germline V gene, CDR1 is NNHDY and CDR2 is SYVADS. The junction had 5 bases not matched to a gene; V was cut back by 4 bases and J by 2 bases. The CDR3 is made up of 15 amino acids. CDR3 bases read: TGTGCCAGCAGTCCCCAACTGGGGGGCCAAGAC. Protein product: CASSPQLGGQD. The complete CDR3 protein is CASSPQLGGQDTQYF.

About this clone itself: The gene symbols are mouse symbols. The read ends 4 residues early relative to the CDR3; the germline J gene fills the gap. J is TRBJ2-2 and V is TRBV13-3, with 7 bases that match TRBD1. Looked up from germline, CDR1 is NNHDY and CDR2 is SYVADS. V was clipped by 4 bases and J by 5 bases; unmatched bases: 2. This CDR3 comprises 13 residues. CDR3 protein: CASSWDRTGQLYF. The CDR3 DNA, read in part, is TGTGCCAGCAGTTGGGACAGAACCGGG.

The table lists this clone with a few counts. Genes here carry mouse names. The read gets to within 4 residues of the CDR3 end, and the germline J gene fills in the rest. The chain uses TRBV13-3 and TRBJ2-5, with TRBD1 as a possible D gene (6 bases). V was shortened by 0 bases and J by 3 bases, with 11 bases between the two germline ends. The CDR3 is made up of 15 amino acids. CDR1 NNHDY and CDR2 SYVADS come from the germline V gene. The CDR3 reads CASSDATDRQDTQYF. The CDR3 bases that were read are TGTGCCAGCAGTGATGCAACGGACAGACAAGAC.

This clone showed up just a few times. TCRdb's protein and the DNA translation differ at residue 11; the protein here comes from the DNA. Here the gene names and germline are mouse. The read gets to within 3 residues of the CDR3 end, and the germline J gene fills in the rest. The chain uses TRBV19 and TRBJ1-6, with a weak D call TRBD1 (5 bases). TRBJ1-6 is an ORF, with its function uncertain. Looked up from germline, CDR1 is FNHDT and CDR2 is SITEND (reference sequence). Trimming removed 4 bases from V and 3 bases from J, with 8 bases in between. The CDR3 sequence is 14 residues long. The sequenced part of the CDR3 DNA is TGTGCCAGCAGTCCGGGACTCTATAATTCGCCC. It encodes CASSPGLYNSP. The CDR3 as a whole reads CASSPGLYNSPLYF.

A remark on this clone: Gene and germline names: mouse. The read gets to within 4 residues of the CDR3 end, and the germline J gene fills in the rest. This chain joins TRBV13-3 and TRBJ2-5, with TRBD2 matching over 7 bases. The germline gives CDR1 NNHDY, CDR2 SYVADS. This CDR3 is built from 16 residues. The V gene end was trimmed by 0 bases and the J gene end by 1 base; junction bases not matched to a gene: 5. The CDR3 protein is CASSDANWGDQDTQYF. Partial CDR3 DNA: TGTGCCAGCAGTGATGCAAACTGGGGAGACCAAGAC.

In its sample, this clone was seen a few times. The gene symbols are mouse symbols. The CDR3 end lies 4 residues beyond the end of the read and is filled in from the germline J gene. The rearrangement links TRBV13-2 to TRBJ1-1; 12 nucleotides match TRBD1. This CDR3 is 18 amino acids long. The V gene's germline CDR1 is NNHNN and CDR2 SYGAGS (reference sequence). J gave up 4 bases and V 0 bases, and 10 bases lay outside the gene matches. The CDR3 sequence is CASGDAPGQGARGTEVFF. The covered CDR3 bases are TGTGCCAGCGGTGATGCTCCGGGACAGGGGGCGCGGGGCACA.

This clone has just a few counts. Gene names and germline match the mouse. Read sequence stops 4 residues before the CDR3 end, and the germline J gene provides the missing end. The V and J genes are TRBV13-3 and TRBJ2-5; 11 bases line up with TRBD2. CDR1 and CDR2 from the germline V gene are NNHDY and SYVADS. The CDR3 consists of 14 residues. CDR3 DNA (partial): TGTGCCAGCAGCCGACTGGGGGGGGAAGAC. Translating it yields CASSRLGGED. The full CDR3 protein is CASSRLGGEDTQYF.

In its sample, this clone was seen a few times. The gene symbols are mouse symbols. Coverage ceases 4 residues before the CDR3 finishes, and the germline J gene fills in the end. V is TRBV13-3 and J is TRBJ2-7; the D gene is possibly TRBD2 (5 bases). V was pared by 0 bases and J by 3 bases, with 7 bases between. Germline CDR1 NNHDY, CDR2 SYVADS. This CDR3 contains 13 residues. The CDR3 protein is CASSDDGVYEQYF. CDR3 DNA, as far as it was read: TGTGCCAGCAGTGATGATGGGGTCTAT.

This clone was counted only a few times. These gene names are mouse names. The CDR3 is cut off 4 residues early in the read; its end comes from the germline J gene. The V and J genes are TRBV13-3 and TRBJ2-4; TRBD2 matches 12 bases. CDR3 length: 16 amino acids. Germline V gene lookup returns CDR1 NNHDY and CDR2 SYVADS. J gave up 2 bases and V 3 bases, and 4 bases lay outside the gene matches. Here the CDR3 reads CASSADWGGFQNTLYF. The CDR3 DNA, read in part, is TGTGCCAGCAGTGCGGACTGGGGGGGGTTTCAAAAC.

Concerning this clone itself: These gene names are mouse names. Read coverage stops 4 residues before the CDR3 terminus; the germline J gene supplies the remainder. The chain carries TRBV31 and TRBJ2-7; 13 positions match TRBD2. The CDR3 runs 14 residues. From germline, CDR1 is GKSSPN and CDR2 SITVG. The CDR3 loop reads CAWSWTGGAHEQYF. The covered CDR3 bases are TGTGCCTGGAGTTGGACTGGGGGGGCCCAT.

As for this clone: Gene names and germline refer to mouse. The read ends 4 residues before the CDR3 terminus; that terminus is restored from the germline J gene. The V call is TRBV13-3, the J call TRBJ2-1; D possibly corresponds to TRBD1 (6 bases). CDR3 size: 15 residues. The ends were cut back, 4 bases at V and 2 bases at J, with 13 bases in the middle. Per germline, CDR1 NNHDY and CDR2 SYVADS. Incomplete CDR3 DNA: TGTGCCAGCAGTTCACTCAGGACAGACTATGCT. This sequence encodes CASSSLRTDYA. The CDR3 in full is CASSSLRTDYAEQFF.

To note about this clone: Each gene name is a mouse one. Read sequence stops 4 residues before the CDR3 end, and the germline J gene provides the missing end. The chain links TRBV17 to TRBJ1-2; 7 bases agree with TRBD1. Germline V gene lookup returns CDR1 MNHDT and CDR2 YYDKIL. The CDR3 sequence is 13 residues long. CDR3 sequence: CASSRTQGSDYTF. The CDR3 DNA, read in part, is TGTGCTAGCAGTAGGACACAGGGGTCC.

This clone has just a few counts. The TCRdb protein fails to match the DNA translation at residue 12; the protein reported here was translated from the DNA. The listed genes are named as in mouse. The read terminates 3 residues ahead of where the CDR3 ends, so the germline J gene completes it. Other DNA sequences of this sample code for an identical CDR3. V is TRBV1 and J is TRBJ1-6; 10 bases align to TRBD1. TRBJ1-6 is an ORF for which the function is uncertain. Germline V gives CDR1 NSQYPW, CDR2 LRSPGD (reference sequence). The CDR3 is 15 residues long. The J segment lost 7 bases and the V segment lost 3 bases, leaving 3 bases of the junction unmatched. CDR3 bases read: TGCACCTGCAGTGCGGGACAGGGGTCCAATTCGCCC. Its protein product is CTCSAGQGSNSP. The entire CDR3 sequence reads CTCSAGQGSNSPLYF.

In the case of this clone: Germline and genes here are mouse. Read coverage stops 4 residues before the CDR3 terminus; the germline J gene supplies the remainder. The chain employs TRBV1 and TRBJ2-7, with 14 nucleotides matching TRBD2. V shed 0 bases, J shed 2 bases, and the junction held 3 bases outside the gene matches. Germline loops: CDR1 NSQYPW, CDR2 LRSPGD (reference sequence). This CDR3 region has 17 residues. The CDR3 loop is CTCSAEGTGGAPYEQYF. The DNA read from the CDR3 is TGCACCTGCAGTGCAGAAGGGACTGGGGGGGCGCCCTAT.

Of note for this clone: Gene names are the mouse ones. The CDR3 goes on 4 residues after the read ends, and that part is filled in from the germline J gene. The chain uses TRBV13-3 and TRBJ2-7; D is undetermined. Trimming stripped 2 bases from V and 0 bases from J, with 9 bases between. The CDR3 is 14 residues long. Germline CDR1 is NNHDY and CDR2 is SYVADS. The CDR3 region is CASSDHSSSYEQYF. The sequenced CDR3 bases are TGTGCCAGCAGTGACCACTCAAGCTCCTAT.

As for this clone: Gene names and germline match the mouse. The read terminates 4 residues before the CDR3 end, so the remaining end is supplied by the germline J gene. The chain has TRBV13-3 and TRBJ2-3, with D unclear. The CDR3 consists of 15 residues. V gave up 4 bases and J gave up 0 bases, with 12 bases separating them. Germline CDR1 reads NNHDY; CDR2 reads SYVADS. CDR3 bases read: TGTGCCAGCAGTCCCGGCAGGAGTAGTGCAGAA. Protein product: CASSPGRSSAE. From start to end, the CDR3 is CASSPGRSSAETLYF.

Concerning this clone: Mouse names are used for the genes. The read is 4 residues too short to cover the CDR3 end, so that end is filled in from the germline J gene. This chain joins TRBV17 and TRBJ2-3; no clear D gene. This CDR3 contains 15 residues. CDR1 MNHDT and CDR2 YYDKIL come from the germline V gene. The germline V and J ends were trimmed by 0 bases and 0 bases, with 7 bases remaining between them. The part of the CDR3 DNA that was read is TGTGCTAGCAGTAGAGATTCAGGTAGTGCAGAA. Its translation: CASSRDSGSAE. The whole CDR3 is CASSRDSGSAETLYF.

About this clone itself: Gene names refer to mouse genes. Read coverage stops 4 residues before the CDR3 terminus; the germline J gene supplies the remainder. This rearrangement joins TRBV17 to TRBJ1-1; D may be TRBD1 (6 bases). V dropped 6 bases and J dropped 1 base, with 9 bases sitting between them. The length of the CDR3 is 13 residues. The germline V gene has CDR1 MNHDT and CDR2 YYDKIL. The CDR3 bases that were read are TGTGCTAGCAGGGGGGACATAAACACA. It translates to CASRGDINT. The complete CDR3 sequence is CASRGDINTEVFF.

This clone has a handful of counts. Mouse gene names apply. The observed sequence ends 4 residues before the CDR3 terminus, with the missing tail filled in from the germline J gene. The chain carries TRBV16 and TRBJ2-1; D is ambiguous. Germline lookup yields CDR1 SGHSA and CDR2 FRNQAP. CDR3 length: 14 residues. Trimming pared 0 bases from V and 4 bases from J, leaving 7 bases between. The CDR3 region is CASSLDTSYAEQFF. The CDR3 bases that were read are TGTGCAAGCAGCTTAGACACAAGTTATGCT. Using reference TRBV16 and TRBJ2-1 for the parts outside the CDR3, the full variable domain is NAGVIQTPRHKVTGKGQEATLWCEPISGHSAVFWYRQTIVQGLEFLTYFRNQAPIDDSGMPKERFSAQMPNQSHSTLKIQSTQPQDSAVYLCASSLDTSYAEQFFGPGTRLTVL.